These 26 T cell receptor beta chains were all obtained from the same sample, sequenced in a study of blood T cell repertoires in COVID-19. Profiling relied on immunoSEQ multiplex PCR, and the TCRdb table lists in-frame clones only, not all of them. The repertoire holds some 300,000 clones, around 90% seen once, with around 1% in the top ten. The sample taken for sequencing was peripheral blood. All receptors come from a middle-aged woman with COVID-19, enrolled during active disease.

The chain links TRBV7-2 to TRBJ1-4; 9 bases agree with TRBD1. The ends lost 5 bases at V and 8 bases at J; junction bases unmatched: 6. CDR3 size: 14 residues. The germline V gene has CDR1 SGHTA and CDR2 FQGNSA. In DNA form, the CDR3 reads TGTGCCAGCAGCCTGGGACAGGGTGACGAAAAACTGTTTTTT. Its protein product is CASSLGQGDEKLFF.

This chain links TRBV9 with TRBJ2-4; 7 positions match TRBD1. V shed 0 bases, J shed 3 bases, and the junction held 0 bases outside the gene matches. This CDR3 spans 14 amino acids. Germline V gives CDR1 SGDLS, CDR2 YYNGEE. CDR3 sequence (DNA): TGTGCCAGCAGCGTAGGGACAGGCAAAAACATTCAGTACTTC. Encoded protein: CASSVGTGKNIQYF.

The chain carries TRBV20-1 and TRBJ2-1; 9 positions match TRBD2. Trimming removed 3 bases from V and 4 bases from J; junction bases left unmatched: 7. The CDR3 is 15 residues long. The germline gives CDR1 DFQATT, CDR2 SNEGSKA (reference sequence). The CDR3 sequence is CSASWLAGVYNEQFF. The CDR3 coding sequence is TGCAGTGCTAGTTGGTTAGCGGGAGTTTACAATGAGCAGTTCTTC.

This rearrangement joins TRBV6-5 to TRBJ1-2; a possible D gene is TRBD1 (6 bases). Trimming took 7 bases from V and 5 from J, leaving 17 bases between them. This CDR3 region has 14 residues. In germline, CDR1 is MNHEY, CDR2 SVGAGI. The DNA of the CDR3 is TGTGCCAGCACCCGATGGGTGGGGGCATATGGCTACACCTTC. This gives the protein CASTRWVGAYGYTF.

This clone was observed once. The rearrangement links TRBV6-5 to TRBJ1-4; 9 positions match TRBD1. Germline CDR1 is MNHEY and CDR2 is SVGAGI. The CDR3 contains 15 residues. V lost 7 bases, J lost 7 bases, and 10 bases stayed unmatched. The CDR3 DNA reads TGTGCCAGCAAACCTACAGGGGGCGGGAGTGAAAAACTGTTTTTT. It codes for CASKPTGGGSEKLFF.

The chain links TRBV10-3 to TRBJ2-7; perhaps TRBD1 as D (6 bases). The CDR3 sequence is 12 residues long. The V gene's germline CDR1 is ENHRY and CDR2 SYGVKD. Trimming shortened V by 11 bases and J by 3 bases, and 14 bases separated the two germline ends. For the CDR3, the DNA is TGTGCCTCCCGGGACACCCTCTACGAGCAGTACTTC. This encodes CASRDTLYEQYF.

The chain uses TRBV24-1 and TRBJ1-2; weak D call: TRBD1 (5 bases). CDR1 KGHDR and CDR2 SFDVKD come from the germline V gene. This CDR3 is built from 13 residues. V lost 4 bases and J lost 7, with 12 bases in between. The CDR3 loop reads CATSDRQKGGYTF. In DNA, the CDR3 is TGTGCCACCAGTGACCGACAGAAGGGTGGCTACACCTTC.

The rearrangement joins TRBV5-1 to TRBJ2-6, with 7 positions matching TRBD2. There are 18 residues in the CDR3. The trim removed 0 bases at V and 2 bases at J, leaving 8 bases unmatched. CDR1 is SGHRS and CDR2 is YFSETQ in the germline V gene. For the CDR3, the DNA is TGCGCCAGCAGCTTGGAAGGAGCGGGATCTGCTGGGGCCAACGTCCTGACTTTC. This translates into CASSLEGAGSAGANVLTF.

V gene TRBV7-2 combines with J gene TRBJ1-2, with 7 bases that match TRBD1. Per germline, CDR1 SGHTA and CDR2 FQGNSA. CDR3 size: 14 residues. V was pared by 6 bases and J by 3 bases, with 7 bases of the junction left unmatched. CDR3 bases: TGTGCCAGCAGTAAGGGGACAGATTACTATGGCTACACCTTC. It translates to CASSKGTDYYGYTF.

In DNA, the CDR3 is TGTGCCAGCAGTGAGACTAGATTCAGCACAGATACGCAGTATTTT. Amino acid sequence: CASSETRFSTDTQYF. The chain couples TRBV27 to TRBJ2-3, with a possible D match to TRBD2 (6 bases). The V and J ends lost 5 bases and 0 bases respectively, with 12 bases between them. This CDR3 contains 15 residues. CDR1 is MNHEY and CDR2 is SMNVEV in the germline V gene (reference sequence).

The chain is built from TRBV9 and TRBJ2-1, with 7 bases matching TRBD2. The CDR3 spans 16 residues. Germline trimming cut 3 bases from V and 2 bases from J; bases unmatched to any gene: 8. Germline loops: CDR1 SGDLS, CDR2 YYNGEE. In DNA form, the CDR3 reads TGTGCCAGCAGCGACTGGGGGGGAGCGGCCTACAATGAGCAGTTCTTC. Protein: CASSDWGGAAYNEQFF.

The rearrangement joins TRBV5-1 to TRBJ2-1; possibly TRBD2 for D (5 bases). The CDR3 length is 13 residues. V gave up 5 bases and J gave up 6 bases, with 12 bases separating them. Germline V gene data show CDR1 as SGHRS and CDR2 as YFSETQ. The CDR3 DNA reads as TGCGCCAGCAGGGCGAGTCGGGGCAATGAGCAGTTCTTC. This sequence encodes CASRASRGNEQFF.

CDR3 nucleotide sequence: TGTGCCAGCAGCTTGCCGGGCACCGGGGAGCTGTTTTTT. Protein sequence: CASSLPGTGELFF. This chain links TRBV5-4 with TRBJ2-2, with D uncertain. V was pared by 1 base and J by 4 bases, with 5 bases between. The CDR3 loop spans 13 amino acids. The V gene's germline CDR1 is SGHNT and CDR2 YYREEE (reference sequence).

The chain uses TRBV7-2 and TRBJ1-3; D is perhaps TRBD1 (5 bases). The germline gives CDR1 SGHTA, CDR2 FQGNSA. V was cut by 4 bases and J by 8 bases, with 15 bases left in between. The CDR3 spans 14 residues. CDR3 residues: CASSWGGGSYTIYF. The DNA for the CDR3 is TGTGCCAGCAGCTGGGGCGGGGGATCCTACACCATATATTTT.

V and J are TRBV27 and TRBJ2-7, with D perhaps matching TRBD2 (6 bases). This CDR3 spans 15 amino acids. Germline V CDR1 and CDR2: MNHEY, SMNVEV (reference sequence). Trimming pared 0 bases from V and 9 bases from J, leaving 18 bases between. This CDR3 reads CASSLSIRAFGGQYF. CDR3 nucleotide sequence: TGTGCCAGCAGTTTATCAATAAGGGCTTTCGGGGGGCAGTACTTC.

The chain has TRBV24-1 and TRBJ2-1, with D perhaps matching TRBD2 (5 bases). Germline loops: CDR1 KGHDR, CDR2 SFDVKD. V was pared by 7 bases and J by 8 bases, with 11 bases between. CDR3 size: 12 residues. The CDR3 region has the DNA TGTGCCACCAGGGGAGCCACAGATGAGCAGTTCTTC. The encoded protein is CATRGATDEQFF.

V and J are TRBV20-1 and TRBJ2-3; no firm D call. V was pared by 2 bases and J by 5 bases, with 5 bases between. Germline V gene data show CDR1 as DFQATT and CDR2 as SNEGSKA (reference sequence). The CDR3 spans 11 residues. This chain's CDR3 is CSARLGDTQYF. In DNA form, the CDR3 reads TGCAGTGCTAGACTAGGAGATACGCAGTATTTT.

The V call is TRBV7-2, the J call TRBJ2-3; D remains ambiguous. CDR1 is SGHTA and CDR2 is FQGNSA in the germline V gene. The V and J ends lost 5 bases and 1 base respectively, with 13 bases between them. The CDR3 totals 15 residues. CDR3 nucleotides: TGTGCCAGCAGCAATCAGTTTGTGGGCACAGATACGCAGTATTTT. Encoded protein: CASSNQFVGTDTQYF.

This sequence joins TRBV28 and TRBJ2-7; no reliable D call. This CDR3 spans 11 amino acids. In germline, CDR1 is MDHEN, CDR2 SYDVKM. V lost 6 bases, J lost 1 base, and 4 bases lay in between. In nucleotides, the CDR3 is TGTGCCAGCAGGGCTTCCTACGAGCAGTACTTC. Protein sequence: CASRASYEQYF.

V usage is TRBV4-3 and J usage is TRBJ1-5; no reliable D call. The germline CDR1 and CDR2 sequences are LGHNA and YSLEER. The CDR3 extends over 13 amino acids. The germline V and J ends were trimmed by 0 bases and 4 bases, with 4 bases remaining between them. DNA for the CDR3: TGCGCCAGCAGCCAAGATTCTAATCAGCCCCAGCATTTT. Translating gives CASSQDSNQPQHF.

This clone has only one observation. V is TRBV3-1 (or the pseudogene TRBV3-2) and J is TRBJ2-1; 7 bases match TRBD2. CDR1 is LGHDT and CDR2 is YNNKEL in the germline V gene (reference sequence). This CDR3 spans 15 amino acids. The J segment lost 7 bases and the V segment lost 0 bases, leaving 6 bases of the junction unmatched. The CDR3 region is CASSQERGWKNEQFF. CDR3 coding DNA: TGTGCCAGCAGCCAAGAGCGGGGGTGGAAGAATGAGCAGTTCTTC.

This chain connects TRBV9 to TRBJ1-5; 7 bases align to TRBD1. Looked up from germline, CDR1 is SGDLS and CDR2 is YYNGEE. There are 14 residues in the CDR3. Trimming cost V 4 bases and J 5 bases; bases outside gene matches: 6. Here the CDR3 DNA reads TGTGCCAGCAGCCTACAGGGGTGGGATCAGCCCCAGCATTTT. This encodes CASSLQGWDQPQHF.

The V call is TRBV10-3, the J call TRBJ1-2; D possibly corresponds to TRBD1 (5 bases). Per the germline V gene, CDR1 is ENHRY and CDR2 is SYGVKD. V was trimmed by 4 bases and J by 3 bases, leaving 15 bases between them. This CDR3 is 15 amino acids long. CDR3 loop: CAISGQGRLDYGYTF. The CDR3 DNA reads as TGTGCCATCAGTGGCCAGGGAAGGTTGGACTATGGCTACACCTTC.

The chain is built from TRBV11-2 and TRBJ2-1, with TRBD1 as a possible D gene (6 bases). Deletions cut 5 bases from V and 5 bases from J, with 13 bases between. The CDR3 runs to 14 residues. Germline V lookup: CDR1 SGHAT, CDR2 FQNNGV. The CDR3 region is CASSPQGKNNEQFF. DNA for the CDR3: TGTGCCAGCAGCCCTCAGGGGAAGAACAATGAGCAGTTCTTC.

The chain links TRBV7-9 to TRBJ2-1; 9 nucleotides line up with TRBD2. CDR1 is SEHNR and CDR2 is FQNEAQ in the germline V gene (reference sequence). The CDR3 runs to 14 residues. V lost 5 bases, J lost 4 bases, and 3 bases stayed unmatched. In nucleotides, the CDR3 is TGTGCCAGCAGCGGTAGCGGGGGATACAATGAGCAGTTCTTC. The encoded protein is CASSGSGGYNEQFF.

The chain links TRBV5-1 to TRBJ1-5, with 10 bases matching TRBD1. Looked up from germline, CDR1 is SGHRS and CDR2 is YFSETQ. The J segment lost 2 bases and the V segment lost 4 bases, leaving 3 bases of the junction unmatched. This CDR3 is 15 amino acids long. CDR3 sequence: CASSPGTGGNQPQHF. In DNA, the CDR3 is TGCGCCAGCAGCCCCGGGACAGGGGGCAATCAGCCCCAGCATTTT.